These 16 T cell receptor beta chains came from one sample sequenced in a study of T cell responses to AZD1222 COVID-19 vaccine. Measured with immunoSEQ multiplex PCR; TCRdb has only the in-frame clones, and not every one. Of 110,000 to 150,000 clones in the sample, about 92% were seen once. The sample consisted of peripheral blood, taken on day 0 of AZD1222 vaccination. The receptor set was obtained from an adult in good health.

The chain uses TRBV7-7 and TRBJ2-2; D unclear. Germline values: CDR1 SSHAT, CDR2 FNYEAQ (reference sequence). V was clipped by 7 bases and J by 5 bases, with 20 bases between them. This CDR3 has 16 amino acids. The DNA for the CDR3 is TGTGCCAGCAAGCGTTCGGCTGTGGGAATAACCGGGGAGCTGTTTTTT. Protein: CASKRSAVGITGELFF.

CDR3 sequence (DNA): TGTGCCAGCAGCCCACCCCGGGCCACCGGCGAGCAGTACTTC. It specifies CASSPPRATGEQYF. J is TRBJ2-7 and V is TRBV6-5; D call uncertain. Trimming took off 6 bases at V and 6 bases at J, with 18 bases between the two ends. The CDR3 consists of 14 residues. CDR1 is MNHEY and CDR2 is SVGAGI in the germline V gene.

The chain recombines TRBV5-1 with TRBJ1-5; no clear D. The germline CDR1 and CDR2 sequences are SGHRS and YFSETQ. This CDR3 is built from 13 residues. V gave up 0 bases and J gave up 7 bases, with 8 bases separating them. CDR3 residues: CASSLGSGQPQHF. In DNA, the CDR3 is TGCGCCAGCAGCTTGGGTTCGGGACAGCCCCAGCATTTT.

V usage is TRBV6-5 and J usage is TRBJ2-7; D unresolved. The CDR3 covers 11 residues. Germline assignment: CDR1 MNHEY and CDR2 SVGAGI. Trimming cost V 7 bases and J 3 bases, with 7 bases left between them. The CDR3 region is CASILNYEQYF. In DNA, the CDR3 is TGTGCCAGCATTCTTAACTACGAGCAGTACTTC.

The chain uses TRBV4-2 and TRBJ1-3; D not resolved. There are 18 residues in the CDR3. V lost 1 base and J lost 4, with 20 bases in between. The germline V gene has CDR1 LGHNA and CDR2 YNFKEQ. The CDR3: CASSQGSGGPSGGNTIYF. CDR3 nucleotide sequence: TGTGCCAGCAGCCAAGGATCTGGTGGTCCCTCTGGAGGAAACACCATATATTTT.

The chain couples TRBV5-5 to TRBJ1-1; 8 positions match TRBD1. This CDR3 comprises 14 residues. Trimming cost V 4 bases and J 3 bases; bases outside gene matches: 5. Germline-derived CDR1 and CDR2 are SGHKS and YYEKEE (reference sequence). The CDR3 region is CASSKDRGDTEAFF. CDR3 nucleotide sequence: TGTGCCAGCAGCAAAGACAGGGGAGACACTGAAGCTTTCTTT.

This clone has more than one count but fewer than ten. The chain uses TRBV4-2 and TRBJ2-2; 11 nucleotides agree with TRBD2. There are 15 residues in the CDR3. Looked up from germline, CDR1 is LGHNA and CDR2 is YNFKEQ. With 3 bases clipped from V and 6 bases from J, the junction kept 3 bases outside the gene matches. The CDR3 loop reads CASSHVAGGPGELFF. The CDR3 DNA follows: TGTGCCAGCAGCCACGTAGCGGGAGGGCCCGGGGAGCTGTTTTTT.

V and J are TRBV10-2 and TRBJ1-5, with 12 bases fitting TRBD1. Germline values: CDR1 WSHSY, CDR2 SAAADI. The CDR3 runs 14 residues. V was clipped by 8 bases and J by 7 bases; unmatched bases: 6. The DNA of the CDR3 is TGCGCCAGCCAATCCGGGACAGGGGGCCAGCCCCAGCATTTT. It yields the protein CASQSGTGGQPQHF.

The genes are TRBV5-4 and TRBJ2-5, with 7 bases that match TRBD2. The CDR3 runs to 17 residues. Germline CDR1 reads SGHNT; CDR2 reads YYREEE (reference sequence). The V segment lost 4 bases and the J segment 2 bases; nucleotides outside the gene matches: 14. CDR3 loop: CASSQEQGRRGQETQYF. The CDR3 DNA reads as TGTGCCAGCAGCCAGGAGCAGGGCCGGCGGGGGCAAGAGACCCAGTACTTC.

This clone came up a few times. CDR3: CASSQGGLGADTIYF. CDR3 nucleotides: TGCGCCAGCAGCCAAGGGGGGCTAGGGGCGGACACCATATATTTT. The V gene is TRBV4-3, the J gene TRBJ1-3, with D possibly TRBD1 on 6 matching bases. V dropped 1 base and J dropped 8 bases, with 15 bases sitting between them. CDR1 is LGHNA, CDR2 YSLEER, per germline. This CDR3 is built from 15 residues.

A single count supports this clone. This chain links TRBV9 with TRBJ2-5; perhaps D is TRBD1 or TRBD2 (6 bases each). The CDR3 has 12 residues. Germline-derived CDR1 and CDR2 are SGDLS and YYNGEE. The V end lost 6 bases, the J end lost 5 bases, and 11 bases lay between the germline ends. CDR3 residues: CASKGEEETQYF. The CDR3 DNA reads TGTGCCAGCAAGGGGGAGGAGGAGACCCAGTACTTC.

V and J are TRBV5-6 and TRBJ1-1, with D perhaps TRBD1 (6 bases). CDR1 and CDR2 (germline): SGHDT, YYEEEE. The CDR3 is 13 amino acids. V was shortened by 3 bases and J by 6 bases, with 12 bases between the two germline ends. The CDR3 DNA is TGTGCCAGCAGCTCCAACAGGGACGCTGAAGCTTTCTTT. This encodes CASSSNRDAEAFF.

This chain uses TRBV30 with TRBJ1-6; 8 positions match TRBD1. The CDR3 length is 18 residues. The J segment lost 9 bases and the V segment lost 3 bases, leaving 19 bases of the junction unmatched. The germline gives CDR1 GTSNPN, CDR2 SVGIG (reference sequence). In nucleotides, the CDR3 is TGTGCCTGGAGACCCCGGACAGGGCTAATCCGGTATGGTTCACCCCTCCACTTT. Protein sequence: CAWRPRTGLIRYGSPLHF.

This clone has only one observation. V and J are TRBV10-3 and TRBJ1-2; TRBD1 matches 7 bases. In germline, CDR1 is ENHRY, CDR2 SYGVKD. V shed 10 bases, J shed 4 bases, and the junction held 6 bases outside the gene matches. The CDR3 consists of 12 residues. CDR3 residues: CANRQGTYGYTF. Written as DNA, the CDR3 is TGTGCCAATCGACAGGGCACCTATGGCTACACCTTC.

This clone has only one observation. This chain links TRBV2 with TRBJ1-2, with unresolved D. The V gene's germline CDR1 is SNHLY and CDR2 FYNNEI. This CDR3 contains 15 residues. V was trimmed by 3 bases and J by 0 bases, leaving 11 bases between them. DNA of the CDR3: TGTGCCAGCAGTGATTCCCTGAAAGCTAACTATGGCTACACCTTC. This gives the protein CASSDSLKANYGYTF.

The V call is TRBV12-3 or TRBV12-4, the J call TRBJ2-3; perhaps TRBD2 as D (5 bases). V was pared by 5 bases and J by 2 bases, with 8 bases between. The CDR3 consists of 13 residues. The CDR3 bases are TGTGCCAGCAGTGGGAGCGCCACAGATACGCAGTATTTT. Translated, it gives CASSGSATDTQYF.